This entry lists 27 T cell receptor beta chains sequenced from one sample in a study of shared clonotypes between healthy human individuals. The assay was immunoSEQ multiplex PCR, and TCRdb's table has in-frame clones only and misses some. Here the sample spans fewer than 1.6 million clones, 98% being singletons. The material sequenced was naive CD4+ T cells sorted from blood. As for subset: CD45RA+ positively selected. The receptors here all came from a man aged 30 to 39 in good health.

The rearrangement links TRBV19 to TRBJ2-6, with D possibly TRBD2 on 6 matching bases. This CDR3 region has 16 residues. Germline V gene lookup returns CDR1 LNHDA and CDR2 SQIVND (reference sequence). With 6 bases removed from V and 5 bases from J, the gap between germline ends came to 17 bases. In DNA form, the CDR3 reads TGTGCCAGTAGAGACGGGGGATTTCGCTGGGCCAACGTCCTGACTTTC. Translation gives CASRDGGFRWANVLTF. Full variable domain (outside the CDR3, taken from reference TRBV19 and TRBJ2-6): DGGITQSPKYLFRKEGQNVTLSCEQNLNHDAMYWYRQDPGQGLRLIYYSQIVNDFQKGDIAEGYSVSREKKESFPLTVTSAQKNPTAFYLCASRDGGFRWANVLTFGAGSRLTVL.

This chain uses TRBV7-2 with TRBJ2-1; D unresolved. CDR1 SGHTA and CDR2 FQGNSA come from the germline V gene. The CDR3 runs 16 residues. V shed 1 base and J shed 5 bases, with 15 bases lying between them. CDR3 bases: TGTGCCAGCAGCTTAGACACATACTATCGAGACAATGAGCAGTTCTTC. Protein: CASSLDTYYRDNEQFF. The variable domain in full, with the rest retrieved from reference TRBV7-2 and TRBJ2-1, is GAGVSQSPSNKVTEKGKDVELRCDPISGHTALYWYRQSLGQGLEFLIYFQGNSAPDKSGLPSDRFSAERTGGSVSTLTIQRTQQEDSAVYLCASSLDTYYRDNEQFFGPGTRLTVL.

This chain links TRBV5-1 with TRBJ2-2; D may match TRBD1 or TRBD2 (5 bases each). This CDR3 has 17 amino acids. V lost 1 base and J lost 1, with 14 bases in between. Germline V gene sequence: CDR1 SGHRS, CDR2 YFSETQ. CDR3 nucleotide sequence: TGCGCCAGCAGCTTGAGGTGGGACGGGAAGAACACCGGGGAGCTGTTTTTT. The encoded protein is CASSLRWDGKNTGELFF.

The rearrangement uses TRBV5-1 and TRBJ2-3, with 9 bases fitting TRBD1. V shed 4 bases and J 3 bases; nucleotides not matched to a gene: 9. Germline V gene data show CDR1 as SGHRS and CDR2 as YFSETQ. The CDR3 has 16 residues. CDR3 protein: CASSLSGTGRTDTQYF. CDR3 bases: TGCGCCAGCAGCCTATCCGGGACAGGGAGAACAGATACGCAGTATTTT.

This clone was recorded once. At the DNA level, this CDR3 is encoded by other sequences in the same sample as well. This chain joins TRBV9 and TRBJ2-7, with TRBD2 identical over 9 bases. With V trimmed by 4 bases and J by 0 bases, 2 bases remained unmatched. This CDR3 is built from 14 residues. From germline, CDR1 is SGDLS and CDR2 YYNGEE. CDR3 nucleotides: TGTGCCAGCAGCCCGGGACTAGCCTCCTACGAGCAGTACTTC. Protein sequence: CASSPGLASYEQYF.

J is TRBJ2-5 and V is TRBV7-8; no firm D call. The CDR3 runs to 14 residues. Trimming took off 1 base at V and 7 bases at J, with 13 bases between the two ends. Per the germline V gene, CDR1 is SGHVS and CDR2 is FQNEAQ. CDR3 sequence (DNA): TGTGCCAGCAGCTTAGGCCCCTTATTTGGGACCCAGTACTTC. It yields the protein CASSLGPLFGTQYF.

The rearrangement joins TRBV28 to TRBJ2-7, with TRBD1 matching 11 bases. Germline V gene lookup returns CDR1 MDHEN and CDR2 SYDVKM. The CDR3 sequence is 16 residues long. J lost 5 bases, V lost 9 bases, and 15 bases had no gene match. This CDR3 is CASRFSLGQGVHEQYF. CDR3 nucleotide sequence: TGTGCCAGTCGTTTTAGCTTGGGACAGGGGGTCCACGAGCAGTACTTC.

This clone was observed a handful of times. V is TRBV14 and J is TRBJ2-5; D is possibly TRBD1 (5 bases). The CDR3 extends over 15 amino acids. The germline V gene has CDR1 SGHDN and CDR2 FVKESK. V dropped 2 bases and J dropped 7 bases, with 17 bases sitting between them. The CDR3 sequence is CASSQFWQGQVTQYF. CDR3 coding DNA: TGTGCCAGCAGCCAATTCTGGCAGGGTCAGGTGACCCAGTACTTC. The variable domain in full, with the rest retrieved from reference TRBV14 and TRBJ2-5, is EAGVTQFPSHSVIEKGQTVTLRCDPISGHDNLYWYRRVMGKEIKFLLHFVKESKQDESGMPNNRFLAERTGGTYSTLKVQPAELEDSGVYFCASSQFWQGQVTQYFGPGTRLLVL.

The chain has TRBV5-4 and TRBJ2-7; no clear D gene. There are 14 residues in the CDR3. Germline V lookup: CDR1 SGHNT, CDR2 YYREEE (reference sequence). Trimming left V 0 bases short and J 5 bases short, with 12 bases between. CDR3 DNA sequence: TGTGCCAGCAGCTTGGCGTCCCGAGAACACGAGCAGTACTTC. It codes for CASSLASREHEQYF.

CDR3 in amino acids: CASRTGTGVSHEQYF. CDR3 coding DNA: TGTGCCAGCAGGACAGGGACAGGGGTATCCCACGAGCAGTACTTC. The chain recombines TRBV2 with TRBJ2-7, with 10 positions matching TRBD1. The ends lost 6 bases at V and 5 bases at J; junction bases unmatched: 10. The CDR3 has 15 residues. Germline loops: CDR1 SNHLY, CDR2 FYNNEI.

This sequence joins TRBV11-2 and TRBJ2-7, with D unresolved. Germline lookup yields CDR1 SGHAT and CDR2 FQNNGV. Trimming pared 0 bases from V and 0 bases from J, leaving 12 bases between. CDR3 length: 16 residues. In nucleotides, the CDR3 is TGTGCCAGCAGCTTAGATCGGTCATCCCTCTCCTACGAGCAGTACTTC. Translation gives CASSLDRSSLSYEQYF.

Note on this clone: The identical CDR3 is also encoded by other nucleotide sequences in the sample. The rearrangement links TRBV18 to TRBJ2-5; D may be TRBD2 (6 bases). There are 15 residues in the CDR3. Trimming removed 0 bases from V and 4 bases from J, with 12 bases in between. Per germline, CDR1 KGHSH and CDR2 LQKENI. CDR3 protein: CASSPPGQGGETQYF. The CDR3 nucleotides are TGTGCCAGCTCACCACCGGGGCAGGGAGGAGAGACCCAGTACTTC.

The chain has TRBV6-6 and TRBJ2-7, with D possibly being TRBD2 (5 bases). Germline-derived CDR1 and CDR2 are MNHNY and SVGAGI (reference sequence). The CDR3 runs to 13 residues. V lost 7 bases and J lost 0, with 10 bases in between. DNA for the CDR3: TGTGCCAGCACCGCCAGCGGCTCCTACGAGCAGTACTTC. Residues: CASTASGSYEQYF.

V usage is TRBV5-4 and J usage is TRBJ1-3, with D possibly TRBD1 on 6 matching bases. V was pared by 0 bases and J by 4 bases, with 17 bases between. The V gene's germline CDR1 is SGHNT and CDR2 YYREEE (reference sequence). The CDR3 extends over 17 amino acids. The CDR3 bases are TGTGCCAGCAGCTTGGCGGGTGGACAGAGTGGAGGAAACACCATATATTTT. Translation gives CASSLAGGQSGGNTIYF.

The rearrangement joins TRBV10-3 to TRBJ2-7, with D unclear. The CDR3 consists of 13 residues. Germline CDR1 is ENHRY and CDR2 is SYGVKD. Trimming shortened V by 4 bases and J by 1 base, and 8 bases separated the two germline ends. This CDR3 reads CAISVLISYEQYF. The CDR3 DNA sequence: TGTGCCATCAGTGTTTTGATATCCTACGAGCAGTACTTC.

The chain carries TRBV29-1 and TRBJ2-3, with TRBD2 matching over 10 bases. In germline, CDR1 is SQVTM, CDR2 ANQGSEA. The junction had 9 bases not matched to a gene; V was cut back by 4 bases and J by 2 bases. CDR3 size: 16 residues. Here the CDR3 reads CSVVNPLAGDTDTQYF. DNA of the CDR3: TGCAGCGTTGTAAATCCCCTAGCGGGGGACACAGATACGCAGTATTTT.

The CDR3 DNA is TGTGCCAGCTCTTCCGGGGGGAACAATCAGCCCCAGCATTTT. Its protein is CASSSGGNNQPQHF. The chain couples TRBV18 to TRBJ1-5, with D maybe TRBD1 (5 bases). Trimming cost V 6 bases and J 3 bases, with 12 bases left between them. The CDR3 length is 14 residues. Germline CDR1 is KGHSH and CDR2 is LQKENI.

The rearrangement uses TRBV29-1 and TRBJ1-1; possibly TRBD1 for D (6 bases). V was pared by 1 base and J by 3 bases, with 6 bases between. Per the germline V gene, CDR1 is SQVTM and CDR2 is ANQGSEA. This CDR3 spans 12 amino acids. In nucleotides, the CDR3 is TGCAGCGTTGAAGGGACAGACACTGAAGCTTTCTTT. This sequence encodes CSVEGTDTEAFF.

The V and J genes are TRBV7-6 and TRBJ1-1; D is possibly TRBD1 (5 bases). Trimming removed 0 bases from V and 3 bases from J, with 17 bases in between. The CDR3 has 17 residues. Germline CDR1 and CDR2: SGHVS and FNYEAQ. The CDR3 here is CASSLAQGGVGDTEAFF. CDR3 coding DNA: TGTGCCAGCAGCTTAGCGCAGGGTGGTGTAGGCGACACTGAAGCTTTCTTT.

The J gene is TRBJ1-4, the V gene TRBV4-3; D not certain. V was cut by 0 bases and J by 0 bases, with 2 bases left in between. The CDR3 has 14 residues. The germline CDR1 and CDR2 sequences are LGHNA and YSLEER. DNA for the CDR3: TGCGCCAGCAGCCAAGAAGCAACTAATGAAAAACTGTTTTTT. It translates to CASSQEATNEKLFF.

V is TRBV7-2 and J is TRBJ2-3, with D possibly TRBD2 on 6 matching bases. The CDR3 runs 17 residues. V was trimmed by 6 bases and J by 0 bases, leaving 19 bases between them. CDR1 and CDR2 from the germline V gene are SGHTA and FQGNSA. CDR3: CASRTWVWTTSTDTQYF. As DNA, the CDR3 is TGTGCCAGCAGGACGTGGGTCTGGACTACTAGCACAGATACGCAGTATTTT.

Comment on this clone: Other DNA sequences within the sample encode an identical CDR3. CDR3 protein: CASSVVGTSSYNEQFF. For the CDR3, the DNA is TGTGCCAGCAGCGTAGTCGGGACTAGCTCCTACAATGAGCAGTTCTTC. The chain recombines TRBV9 with TRBJ2-1; 8 nucleotides align to TRBD2. The germline gives CDR1 SGDLS, CDR2 YYNGEE. The CDR3 is 16 amino acids. The junction had 2 bases not matched to a gene; V was cut back by 0 bases and J by 0 bases.

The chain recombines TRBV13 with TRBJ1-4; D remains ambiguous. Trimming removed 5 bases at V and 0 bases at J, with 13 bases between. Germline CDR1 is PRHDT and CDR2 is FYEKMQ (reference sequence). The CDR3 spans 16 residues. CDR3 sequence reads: CASSRAIGATNEKLFF. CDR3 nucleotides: TGTGCCAGCAGCCGTGCAATTGGTGCAACTAATGAAAAACTGTTTTTT.

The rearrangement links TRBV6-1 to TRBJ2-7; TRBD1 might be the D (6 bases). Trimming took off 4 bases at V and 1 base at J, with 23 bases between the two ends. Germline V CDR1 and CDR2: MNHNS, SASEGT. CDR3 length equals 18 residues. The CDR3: CASSAVVLQGRVSYEQYF. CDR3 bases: TGTGCCAGCAGTGCGGTCGTACTGCAGGGGCGGGTGTCCTACGAGCAGTACTTC.

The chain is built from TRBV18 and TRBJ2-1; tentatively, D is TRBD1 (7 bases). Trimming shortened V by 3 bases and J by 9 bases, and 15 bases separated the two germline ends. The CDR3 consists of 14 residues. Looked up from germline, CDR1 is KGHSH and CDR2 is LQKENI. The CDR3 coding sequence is TGTGCCAGCTCACCCACTGACAGGGACTCTGAGCAGTTCTTC. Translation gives CASSPTDRDSEQFF. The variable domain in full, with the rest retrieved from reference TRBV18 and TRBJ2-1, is NAGVMQNPRHLVRRRGQEARLRCSPMKGHSHVYWYRQLPEEGLKFMVYLQKENIIDESGMPKERFSAEFPKEGPSILRIQQVVRGDSAAYFCASSPTDRDSEQFFGPGTRLTVL.

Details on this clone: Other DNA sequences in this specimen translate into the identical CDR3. The CDR3 loop is CASSSGTQETQYF. The CDR3 DNA reads TGTGCCAGCAGCAGCGGGACCCAAGAGACCCAGTACTTC. This chain links TRBV11-3 with TRBJ2-5; 7 bases align to TRBD2. This CDR3 contains 13 residues. V trimming: 5 bases; J trimming: 1 base; junction bases outside the gene matches: 1. Germline V CDR1 and CDR2: SGHNT, YENEEA. Variable domain in full (rest from reference TRBV11-3 and TRBJ2-5): EAGVVQSPRYKIIEKKQPVAFWCNPISGHNTLYWYLQNLGQGPELLIRYENEEAVDDSQLPKDRFSAERLKGVDSTLKIQPAELGDSAVYLCASSSGTQETQYFGPGTRLLVL.

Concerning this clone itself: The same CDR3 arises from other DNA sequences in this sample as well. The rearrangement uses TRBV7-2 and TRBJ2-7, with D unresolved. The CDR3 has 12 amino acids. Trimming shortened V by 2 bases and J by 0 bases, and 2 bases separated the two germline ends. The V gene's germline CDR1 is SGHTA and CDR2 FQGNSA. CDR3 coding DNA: TGTGCCAGCAGCTTAAGCTCCTACGAGCAGTACTTC. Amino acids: CASSLSSYEQYF.